This entry is about one T cell receptor (beta chain). The data derive from a study of cytomegalovirus exposure and HLA in healthy donors. Vbeta (60) and Jbeta (13) primers were used in the PCR. Using immunoSEQ multiplex PCR, the repertoire was profiled, and TCRdb retains in-frame clones only, with some absent. Of some 120,000 clones in the sample, more than 75% were seen once. CDR1 and CDR2 (germline): SNHLY, FYNNEI. This CDR3 is 14 amino acids long. The chain couples TRBV2 to TRBJ2-5, with D possibly TRBD1 on 6 matching bases. The DNA end is more similar to TRBJ2-7, so the J call may be wrong. The TCR sequence derives from a man between 18 and 35 years old in good health and CMV-seronegative. The material sequenced was PBMCs. In nucleotides, the CDR3 is TGTGCCAGCAGCTTCAGACAGGCCCTCTACGAGCAGTACTTC. The encoded protein is CASSFRQALYEQYF.